Following are 5 T cell receptor beta chains from one sample sequenced in a study of T cell responses to AZD1222 COVID-19 vaccine (dated by TCRdb to the early 2020s). Library preparation employed the immunoSEQ multiplex PCR assay. Drawn from immuneACCESS, this table holds only the in-frame rearrangements with V and J called that TCRdb kept. Clones are partly lost; checked studies trace under half to an unresolved V gene and leave the rest unexplained. This sample has some 160,000 clones in its table, and around 85% of those were observed once. Approximately 0.97% of the sample lies in the top ten. The sample's time point, from its label and the paper: about 28 days (+/-7) after the second vaccine dose. The sequencing used peripheral blood, collected 28 days after the second AZD1222 dose. These TCRs come from an adult who received the AZD1222 COVID-19 vaccine.

The chain combines TRBV7-2 with TRBJ2-5, with 10 bases identical to TRBD2. CDR3 length equals 16 residues. The junction had 6 bases not matched to a gene; V was cut back by 0 bases and J by 5 bases. Germline CDR1 SGHTA, CDR2 FQGNSA. CDR3 residues: CASSLASGGAWETQYF. The DNA of the CDR3 is TGTGCCAGCAGCTTAGCCAGCGGGGGGGCTTGGGAGACCCAGTACTTC.

This clone showed up just once. The chain has TRBV6-5 and TRBJ2-1; D gene uncertain. V gave up 6 bases and J gave up 4 bases, with 7 bases separating them. The CDR3 length is 12 residues. Germline CDR1 and CDR2: MNHEY and SVGAGI. The CDR3 sequence is CASSRLYNEQFF. For the CDR3, the DNA is TGTGCCAGCAGCAGACTGTACAATGAGCAGTTCTTC.

The chain joins TRBV7-2 to TRBJ1-2; D remains ambiguous. CDR3 size: 13 residues. Between the trimmed V and J ends, which lost 1 base and 2 bases, there was a span of 5 bases. Germline assignment: CDR1 SGHTA and CDR2 FQGNSA. This CDR3 reads CASSLGGNYGYTF. CDR3 coding DNA: TGTGCCAGCAGCTTAGGCGGGAACTATGGCTACACCTTC.

The CDR3 region has the DNA TGTGCCAGCAGCTTATCAGGGACCGAGGCTTTCTTT. Protein sequence: CASSLSGTEAFF. J is TRBJ1-1 and V is TRBV7-9; the D gene is possibly TRBD1 (5 bases). V dropped 2 bases and J dropped 11 bases, with 12 bases sitting between them. The germline V gene encodes CDR1 SEHNR and CDR2 FQNEAQ (reference sequence). The CDR3 contains 12 residues.

This sequence joins TRBV10-1 and TRBJ2-2; TRBD1 agrees at 9 bases. V dropped 5 bases and J dropped 3; count of bases not matched to a gene: 7. Per germline, CDR1 WNHNN and CDR2 SYGVQD (reference sequence). This CDR3 contains 16 residues. DNA for the CDR3: TGCGCCAGCAGTTCGGACAGGGGATTATACACCGGGGAGCTGTTTTTT. It yields the protein CASSSDRGLYTGELFF.